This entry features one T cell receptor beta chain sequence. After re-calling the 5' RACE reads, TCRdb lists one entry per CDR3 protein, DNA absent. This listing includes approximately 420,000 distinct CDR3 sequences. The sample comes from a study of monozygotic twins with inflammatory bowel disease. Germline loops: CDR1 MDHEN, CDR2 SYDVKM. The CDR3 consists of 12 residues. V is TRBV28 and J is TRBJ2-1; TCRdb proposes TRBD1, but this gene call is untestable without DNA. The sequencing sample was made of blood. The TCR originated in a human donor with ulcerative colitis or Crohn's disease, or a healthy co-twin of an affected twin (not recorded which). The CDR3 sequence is CASSVAPNPSVF. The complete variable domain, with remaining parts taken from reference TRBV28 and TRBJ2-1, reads DVKVTQSSRYLVKRTGEKVFLECVQDMDHENMFWYRQDPGLGLRLIYFSYDVKMKEKGDIPEGYSVSREKKERFSLILESASTNQTSMYLCASSVAPNPSVFGPGTRLTVL.